These 22 T cell receptor beta chains were all obtained from the same sample, sequenced in a study of neoadjuvant anti-PD-1 for oral cavity cancer (dated by TCRdb to about 2021). The time point label corresponds to: after neoadjuvant nivolumab, at surgical resection. The protocol used for the library was the immunoSEQ multiplex PCR assay. TCRdb stores this immuneACCESS table with in-frame sequences only. Part of the clones is absent; in the studies checked, under half of the shortfall reflects unresolved V genes, and no reason is known for the rest. This sample lists 6,000 to 10,000 clones; roughly 57% were detected once. The leading ten clones occupy roughly 3% of the sample. The source was PBMCs, collected after nivolumab (anti-PD-1) treatment. All receptors come from a person between 40 and 85 years old with oral cavity squamous cell carcinoma.

The chain joins TRBV7-2 to TRBJ2-2; D not certain. The V end was cut by 1 base, the J end by 3 bases, with 9 bases between. The CDR3 totals 15 residues. Germline V gives CDR1 SGHTA, CDR2 FQGNSA. The CDR3 loop is CASSLDGLYTGELFF. CDR3 coding DNA: TGTGCCAGCAGCTTAGACGGGTTGTACACCGGGGAGCTGTTTTTT.

This chain joins TRBV5-1 and TRBJ2-1; D uncertain. V lost 4 bases to trimming and J lost 7 bases, with 9 bases between them. Germline V gene data show CDR1 as SGHRS and CDR2 as YFSETQ. There are 12 residues in the CDR3. The CDR3 here is CASSQRWNEQFF. The CDR3 nucleotides are TGCGCCAGCAGCCAGAGGTGGAATGAGCAGTTCTTC.

The V call is TRBV4-3, the J call TRBJ2-3; tentative D call: TRBD1 (6 bases). The V end was cut by 0 bases, the J end by 3 bases, with 16 bases between. This CDR3 is 17 amino acids long. Germline V gene sequence: CDR1 LGHNA, CDR2 YSLEER. The CDR3 DNA reads as TGCGCCAGCAGCCAAGATAAGGGGACACCCTGGACAGATACGCAGTATTTT. Amino acid sequence: CASSQDKGTPWTDTQYF.

The rearrangement links TRBV7-2 to TRBJ2-7, with 7 bases identical to TRBD2. The germline CDR1 and CDR2 sequences are SGHTA and FQGNSA. Germline trimming cut 6 bases from V and 3 bases from J; bases unmatched to any gene: 11. This CDR3 is 15 amino acids long. The CDR3 here is CASSRGTNALYEQYF. The CDR3 DNA is TGTGCCAGCAGTCGAGGGACTAATGCCCTCTACGAGCAGTACTTC. The entire variable domain, with the rest obtained from reference TRBV7-2 and TRBJ2-7, is as follows: GAGVSQSPSNKVTEKGKDVELRCDPISGHTALYWYRQSLGQGLEFLIYFQGNSAPDKSGLPSDRFSAERTGGSVSTLTIQRTQQEDSAVYLCASSRGTNALYEQYFGPGTRLTVT.

The V call is TRBV27, the J call TRBJ2-2; D possibly corresponds to TRBD1 (5 bases). Trimming stripped 3 bases from V and 5 bases from J, with 16 bases between. The CDR3 is 16 residues long. Germline CDR1 is MNHEY and CDR2 is SMNVEV (reference sequence). The CDR3 loop reads CASSFTRQGGTGELFF. CDR3 in DNA: TGTGCCAGCAGTTTTACACGGCAGGGTGGGACCGGGGAGCTGTTTTTT.

The V and J genes are TRBV9 and TRBJ2-7; D is unresolved. The CDR3 covers 14 residues. Trimming stripped 6 bases from V and 5 bases from J, with 18 bases between. Germline values: CDR1 SGDLS, CDR2 YYNGEE. In DNA, the CDR3 is TGTGCCAGCAACACCTCGCCCCCGGACGACGAGCAGTACTTC. Translating gives CASNTSPPDDEQYF.

The V call is TRBV7-8, the J call TRBJ2-7; no clear D. The germline V gene has CDR1 SGHVS and CDR2 FQNEAQ. The length of the CDR3 is 14 residues. Trimming removed 1 base at V and 2 bases at J, with 9 bases between. CDR3 coding DNA: TGTGCCAGCAGCTTAGAGGCCCGAGCCTACGAGCAGTACTTC. It codes for CASSLEARAYEQYF.

The chain joins TRBV15 to TRBJ1-2, with D hard to call. CDR1 is LNHNV, CDR2 YYDKDF, per germline (reference sequence). Trimming left V 1 base short and J 4 bases short, with 13 bases between. This CDR3 is 15 amino acids long. The CDR3: CATSRGKGEGYGYTF. CDR3 in DNA: TGTGCCACCAGCAGAGGAAAGGGAGAAGGCTATGGCTACACCTTC.

The chain joins TRBV5-8 to TRBJ1-5, with D possibly TRBD1 on 5 matching bases. This CDR3 has 15 amino acids. Germline V gene sequence: CDR1 SGHTS, CDR2 YDEGEE. The V gene lost 1 base and the J gene lost 5 bases, with 13 bases spanning the gap. CDR3 sequence reads: CASSLLGGSDQPQHF. The CDR3 DNA sequence: TGTGCCAGCAGCTTGCTGGGGGGTTCTGATCAGCCCCAGCATTTT.

This rearrangement joins TRBV5-5 to TRBJ1-2; TRBD1 matches 9 bases. CDR3 length: 14 amino acids. Per germline, CDR1 SGHKS and CDR2 YYEKEE (reference sequence). V was pared by 3 bases and J by 8 bases, with 8 bases of the junction left unmatched. CDR3 in amino acids: CASSSPGQGFGYTF. For the CDR3, the DNA is TGTGCCAGCAGCTCGCCGGGACAGGGATTCGGCTACACCTTC.

V gene TRBV28 combines with J gene TRBJ1-3; no clear D gene. This CDR3 has 17 amino acids. With 3 bases removed from V and 5 bases from J, the gap between germline ends came to 20 bases. CDR1 is MDHEN and CDR2 is SYDVKM in the germline V gene. The DNA for the CDR3 is TGTGCCAGCAGTTTTCGGCGGACCTCTAGGCTGAGAAACACCATATATTTT. Protein sequence: CASSFRRTSRLRNTIYF. Drawing the rest from reference TRBV28 and TRBJ1-3, the complete variable domain is DVKVTQSSRYLVKRTGEKVFLECVQDMDHENMFWYRQDPGLGLRLIYFSYDVKMKEKGDIPEGYSVSREKKERFSLILESASTNQTSMYLCASSFRRTSRLRNTIYFGEGSWLTVV.

The chain couples TRBV6-1 to TRBJ1-1; no clear D gene. The CDR3 sequence is 11 residues long. Trimming took off 0 bases at V and 8 bases at J, with 4 bases between the two ends. CDR1 is MNHNS and CDR2 is SASEGT in the germline V gene. The CDR3: CASSEAVEAFF. DNA of the CDR3: TGTGCCAGCAGTGAAGCGGTAGAAGCTTTCTTT.

The chain combines TRBV7-9 with TRBJ2-7; 8 positions match TRBD1. The trim removed 10 bases at V and 0 bases at J, leaving 17 bases unmatched. Germline V gene lookup returns CDR1 SEHNR and CDR2 FQNEAQ (reference sequence). This CDR3 spans 17 amino acids. In DNA form, the CDR3 reads TGTGCCACCACCCCGTCCGCAGGGGGCTATCCCTCCTACGAGCAGTACTTC. Residues: CATTPSAGGYPSYEQYF.

CDR3 residues: CASSGGVTEAFF. As DNA, the CDR3 is TGTGCCAGCAGTGGAGGGGTCACTGAAGCTTTCTTT. The rearrangement joins TRBV2 to TRBJ1-1, with a weak D call TRBD1 (5 bases). Trimming took off 4 bases at V and 4 bases at J, with 7 bases between the two ends. The CDR3 consists of 12 residues. Germline CDR1 SNHLY, CDR2 FYNNEI.

The chain combines TRBV5-5 with TRBJ1-5; TRBD1 matches at 8 bases. Per germline, CDR1 SGHKS and CDR2 YYEKEE (reference sequence). Trimming at V came to 3 bases and at J to 4 bases, leaving 6 bases not matched to a gene. The CDR3 is 15 residues long. The CDR3 DNA is TGTGCCAGCAGCTACCGAGACAGGGGTAATCAGCCCCAGCATTTT. Its protein product is CASSYRDRGNQPQHF.

J is TRBJ1-2 and V is TRBV18, with D possibly matching TRBD1 (5 bases). The CDR3 covers 15 residues. The V end was cut by 3 bases, the J end by 4 bases, with 15 bases between. Germline CDR1 is KGHSH and CDR2 is LQKENI. The CDR3 region is CASSPSGPGAYGYTF. CDR3 nucleotide sequence: TGTGCCAGCTCACCCTCGGGTCCTGGGGCCTATGGCTACACCTTC. Full variable domain (rest looked up from reference TRBV18 and TRBJ1-2): NAGVMQNPRHLVRRRGQEARLRCSPMKGHSHVYWYRQLPEEGLKFMVYLQKENIIDESGMPKERFSAEFPKEGPSILRIQQVVRGDSAAYFCASSPSGPGAYGYTFGSGTRLTVV.

This clone was observed once. The CDR3 sequence is CSVDPTGGGPNTEAFF. In nucleotides, the CDR3 is TGCAGCGTTGACCCGACAGGGGGCGGGCCCAACACTGAAGCTTTCTTT. V usage is TRBV29-1 and J usage is TRBJ1-1; TRBD1 agrees at 10 bases. V lost 3 bases to trimming and J lost 2 bases; unmatched junction nucleotides: 9. The germline V gene has CDR1 SQVTM and CDR2 ANQGSEA. There are 16 residues in the CDR3.

The table lists this clone with a count of one. The rearrangement uses TRBV6-5 and TRBJ1-5, with D uncertain. V was clipped by 5 bases and J by 6 bases, with 14 bases between them. This CDR3 is 14 amino acids long. In germline, CDR1 is MNHEY, CDR2 SVGAGI. The DNA for the CDR3 is TGTGCCAGCAGTCGTAACTTGGCCGGTCAGCCCCAGCATTTT. Translation: CASSRNLAGQPQHF.

This clone was seen more than once but under ten times. The V gene is TRBV9, the J gene TRBJ2-7; D may match TRBD1 or TRBD2 (6 bases each). CDR1 is SGDLS and CDR2 is YYNGEE in the germline V gene. Trimming removed 0 bases at V and 5 bases at J, with 15 bases between. The length of the CDR3 is 15 residues. The CDR3 sequence is CASSVEGGLADEQYF. As DNA, the CDR3 is TGTGCCAGCAGCGTAGAGGGGGGTCTGGCCGACGAGCAGTACTTC.

The chain uses TRBV4-2 and TRBJ2-1, with 10 bases lining up with TRBD2. CDR1 is LGHNA and CDR2 is YNFKEQ in the germline V gene. This CDR3 has 15 residues. J gave up 6 bases and V 0 bases, and 2 bases lay outside the gene matches. CDR3 sequence (DNA): TGTGCCAGCAGCCAAGAAGCGGGGGGGCCCAATGAGCAGTTCTTC. This translates into CASSQEAGGPNEQFF.

This clone was recorded a few times. V is TRBV7-2 and J is TRBJ2-7; TRBD1 matches 8 bases. This CDR3 contains 15 residues. Germline CDR1 and CDR2: SGHTA and FQGNSA. V lost 1 base and J lost 5; bases outside the gene matches: 7. This chain's CDR3 is CASSLGWAGGHEQYF. The CDR3 DNA is TGTGCCAGCAGCTTAGGGTGGGCAGGGGGCCACGAGCAGTACTTC.

The chain uses TRBV2 and TRBJ1-1, with unresolved D. Germline lookup yields CDR1 SNHLY and CDR2 FYNNEI. Trimming took 6 bases from V and 3 from J, leaving 14 bases between them. CDR3 length: 14 residues. This CDR3 is CASRVGVGYTEAFF. The CDR3 DNA follows: TGTGCCAGCAGAGTCGGAGTGGGGTACACTGAAGCTTTCTTT.